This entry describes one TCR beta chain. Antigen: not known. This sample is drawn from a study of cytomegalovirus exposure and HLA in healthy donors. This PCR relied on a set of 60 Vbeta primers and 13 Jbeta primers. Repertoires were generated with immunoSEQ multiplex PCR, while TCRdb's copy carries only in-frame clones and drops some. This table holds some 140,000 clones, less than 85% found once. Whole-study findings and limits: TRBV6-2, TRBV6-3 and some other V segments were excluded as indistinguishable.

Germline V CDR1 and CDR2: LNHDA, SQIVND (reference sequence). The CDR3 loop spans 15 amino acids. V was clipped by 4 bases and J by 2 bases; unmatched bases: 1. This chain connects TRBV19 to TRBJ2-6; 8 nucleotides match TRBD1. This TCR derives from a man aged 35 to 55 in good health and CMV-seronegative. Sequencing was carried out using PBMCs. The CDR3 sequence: CASSTQGAGANVLTF. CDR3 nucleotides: TGTGCCAGTAGTACACAGGGGGCTGGGGCCAACGTCCTGACTTTC.